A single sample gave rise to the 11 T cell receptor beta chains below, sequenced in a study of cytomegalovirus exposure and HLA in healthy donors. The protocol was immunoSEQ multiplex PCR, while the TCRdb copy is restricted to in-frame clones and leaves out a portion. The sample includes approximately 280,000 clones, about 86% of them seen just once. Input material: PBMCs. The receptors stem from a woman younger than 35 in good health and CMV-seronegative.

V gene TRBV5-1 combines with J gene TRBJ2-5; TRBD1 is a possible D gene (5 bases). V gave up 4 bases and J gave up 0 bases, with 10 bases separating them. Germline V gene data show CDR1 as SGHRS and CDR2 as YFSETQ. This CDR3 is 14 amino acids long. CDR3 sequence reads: CASSRQSYQETQYF. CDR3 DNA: TGCGCCAGCAGCCGACAGTCGTACCAAGAGACCCAGTACTTC.

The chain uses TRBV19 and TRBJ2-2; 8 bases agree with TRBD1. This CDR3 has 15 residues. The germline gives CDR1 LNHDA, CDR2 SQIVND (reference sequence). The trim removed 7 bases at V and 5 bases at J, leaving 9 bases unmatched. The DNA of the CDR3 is TGTGCCAGTAAAAGATGGGACAGGATGACCGGGGAGCTGTTTTTT. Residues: CASKRWDRMTGELFF.

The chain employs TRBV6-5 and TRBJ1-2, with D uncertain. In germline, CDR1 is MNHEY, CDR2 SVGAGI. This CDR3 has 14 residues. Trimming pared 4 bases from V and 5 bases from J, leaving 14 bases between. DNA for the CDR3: TGTGCCAGCAGTTTACGGAGGGCGGAGTATGGCTACACCTTC. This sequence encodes CASSLRRAEYGYTF.

In DNA form, the CDR3 reads TGCAGCGATGTGTGGCAGGGGAGGGGCAATGAGCAGTTCTTC. Amino acids: CSDVWQGRGNEQFF. This chain connects TRBV29-1 to TRBJ2-1; TRBD2 might be the D (7 bases). Trimming cost V 7 bases and J 6 bases, with 19 bases left between them. Germline assignment: CDR1 SQVTM and CDR2 ANQGSEA. The CDR3 is 14 amino acids.

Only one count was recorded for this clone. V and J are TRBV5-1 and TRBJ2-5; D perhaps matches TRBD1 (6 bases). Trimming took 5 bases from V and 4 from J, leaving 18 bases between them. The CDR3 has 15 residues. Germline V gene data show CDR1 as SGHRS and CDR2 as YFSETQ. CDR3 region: CASSFGQPWRETQYF. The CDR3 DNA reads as TGCGCCAGCAGTTTCGGACAGCCATGGAGAGAGACCCAGTACTTC.

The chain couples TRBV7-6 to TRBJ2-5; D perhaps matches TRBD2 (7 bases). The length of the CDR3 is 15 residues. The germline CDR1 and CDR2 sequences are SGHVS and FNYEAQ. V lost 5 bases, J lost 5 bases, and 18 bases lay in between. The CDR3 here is CASSPRAGGPETQYF. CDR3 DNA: TGTGCCAGCAGCCCACGGGCCGGGGGGCCGGAGACCCAGTACTTC.

The CDR3 coding sequence is TGTGCCAGCTCACCATCGGCAGGGCCATCCAATCAGCCCCAGCATTTT. Protein product: CASSPSAGPSNQPQHF. J is TRBJ1-5 and V is TRBV18, with a weak D call TRBD1 (5 bases). V was pared by 2 bases and J by 3 bases, with 14 bases between. The CDR3 runs to 16 residues. Germline V gene lookup returns CDR1 KGHSH and CDR2 LQKENI.

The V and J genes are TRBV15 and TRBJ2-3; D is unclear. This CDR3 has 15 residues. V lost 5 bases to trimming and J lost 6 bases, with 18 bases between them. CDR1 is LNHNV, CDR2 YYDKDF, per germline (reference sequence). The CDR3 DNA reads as TGTGCCACCAGCGCTAGGCGGTCGGTCGGGGATACGCAGTATTTT. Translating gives CATSARRSVGDTQYF.

The CDR3 reads CASSPMRSETQYF. The CDR3 nucleotides read TGTGCCAGCAGCCCCATGAGGTCTGAGACCCAGTACTTC. The V gene is TRBV7-3, the J gene TRBJ2-5; the D is unclear. The CDR3 is 13 amino acids. The V end lost 5 bases, the J end lost 5 bases, and 12 bases lay between the germline ends. The V gene's germline CDR1 is SGHTA and CDR2 FQGTGA.

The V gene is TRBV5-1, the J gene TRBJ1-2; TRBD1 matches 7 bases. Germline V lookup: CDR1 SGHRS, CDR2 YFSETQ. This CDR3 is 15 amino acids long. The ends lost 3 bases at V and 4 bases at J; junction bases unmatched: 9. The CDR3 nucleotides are TGCGCCAGCAGCTGGAACCGGGACAGCCTCTATGGCTACACCTTC. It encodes CASSWNRDSLYGYTF.

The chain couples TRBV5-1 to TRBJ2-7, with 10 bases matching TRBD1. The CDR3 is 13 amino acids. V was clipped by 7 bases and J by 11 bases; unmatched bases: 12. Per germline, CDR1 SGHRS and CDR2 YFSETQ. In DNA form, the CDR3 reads TGCGCCAGCCGCACGGACGCAGGACAGGGGGAGTACTTC. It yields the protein CASRTDAGQGEYF.